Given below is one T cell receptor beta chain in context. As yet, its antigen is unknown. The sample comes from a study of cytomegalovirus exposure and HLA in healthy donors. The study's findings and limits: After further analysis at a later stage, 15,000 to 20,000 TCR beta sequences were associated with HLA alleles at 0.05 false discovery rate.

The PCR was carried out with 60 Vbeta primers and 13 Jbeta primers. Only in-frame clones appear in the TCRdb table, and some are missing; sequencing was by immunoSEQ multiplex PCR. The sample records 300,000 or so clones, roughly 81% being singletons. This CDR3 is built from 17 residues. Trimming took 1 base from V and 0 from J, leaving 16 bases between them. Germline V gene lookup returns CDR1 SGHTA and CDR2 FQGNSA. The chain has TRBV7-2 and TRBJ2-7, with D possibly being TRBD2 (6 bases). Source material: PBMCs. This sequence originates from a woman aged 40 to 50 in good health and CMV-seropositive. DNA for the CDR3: TGTGCCAGCAGCTTAGGGAGGGCCTCTCGAAGCTCCTACGAGCAGTACTTC. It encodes CASSLGRASRSSYEQYF. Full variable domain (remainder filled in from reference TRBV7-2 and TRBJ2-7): GAGVSQSPSNKVTEKGKDVELRCDPISGHTALYWYRQSLGQGLEFLIYFQGNSAPDKSGLPSDRFSAERTGGSVSTLTIQRTQQEDSAVYLCASSLGRASRSSYEQYFGPGTRLTVT.